The 28 T cell receptor beta chains in this list originate from one sample, sequenced in a study of cytomegalovirus exposure and HLA in healthy donors. The PCR ran on 60 Vbeta and 13 Jbeta primers. Some clones are missing from TCRdb's copy, which holds only in-frame ones; the method was immunoSEQ multiplex PCR. The table includes 150,000 to 200,000 clones, roughly 83% detected once. The sequencing sample was made of PBMCs. The origin of the receptors is a woman between 45 and 60 years old in good health and CMV-seronegative.

There are a few counts of this clone. This chain links TRBV15 with TRBJ2-3, with D uncertain. Germline V gene sequence: CDR1 LNHNV, CDR2 YYDKDF (reference sequence). Between the trimmed V and J ends, which lost 1 base and 2 bases, there was a span of 7 bases. The CDR3 covers 14 residues. This CDR3 reads CATSRASYTDTQYF. The CDR3 region has the DNA TGTGCCACCAGCAGAGCGTCTTACACAGATACGCAGTATTTT.

The chain employs TRBV18 and TRBJ1-4; D remains ambiguous. The CDR3 is made up of 14 amino acids. Germline assignment: CDR1 KGHSH and CDR2 LQKENI. Trimming took 3 bases from V and 3 from J, leaving 8 bases between them. CDR3 DNA sequence: TGTGCCAGCTCACCGACTGCTTCTAATGAAAAACTGTTTTTT. Protein sequence: CASSPTASNEKLFF.

This rearrangement joins TRBV6-6 to TRBJ1-1; tentatively, D is TRBD1 (5 bases). In germline, CDR1 is MNHNY, CDR2 SVGAGI (reference sequence). The V and J ends lost 5 bases and 6 bases respectively, with 7 bases between them. The CDR3 has 11 residues. The CDR3 sequence is CASSRQPEAFF. The CDR3 DNA reads TGTGCCAGCAGTCGACAGCCTGAAGCTTTCTTT.

The V call is TRBV6-1, the J call TRBJ2-5; 12 positions match TRBD2. This CDR3 contains 15 residues. The germline V gene encodes CDR1 MNHNS and CDR2 SASEGT. V shed 2 bases and J 2 bases; nucleotides not matched to a gene: 0. CDR3 in DNA: TGTGCCAGCAGTGAACTAGCGGGGGGGCAAGAGACCCAGTACTTC. Amino acids: CASSELAGGQETQYF.

V gene TRBV2 combines with J gene TRBJ2-7; D is possibly TRBD1 (6 bases). Germline-derived CDR1 and CDR2 are SNHLY and FYNNEI. This CDR3 contains 12 residues. V was clipped by 6 bases and J by 3 bases, with 9 bases between them. The CDR3 region has the DNA TGTGCCAGCAGGGACAGCTTCTACGAGCAGTACTTC. Translation gives CASRDSFYEQYF.

This clone was recorded only once. V is TRBV7-9 and J is TRBJ2-7; 7 nucleotides align to TRBD2. This CDR3 is 17 amino acids long. J lost 1 base, V lost 5 bases, and 14 bases had no gene match. Looked up from germline, CDR1 is SEHNR and CDR2 is FQNEAQ (reference sequence). CDR3 amino acids: CASSGAGGLAESYEQYF. DNA of the CDR3: TGTGCCAGCAGCGGAGCGGGTGGCCTAGCGGAGTCCTACGAGCAGTACTTC.

The count of this clone is one. V and J are TRBV6-4 and TRBJ2-3, with 7 positions matching TRBD2. Looked up from germline, CDR1 is MRHNA and CDR2 is SNTAGT. After removal of 0 bases from V and 2 bases from J, the junction contained 2 bases not matched to a gene. The CDR3 is 15 amino acids. The CDR3 spells CASSDSTSPTDTQYF. DNA of the CDR3: TGTGCCAGCAGTGACTCGACTAGCCCCACAGATACGCAGTATTTT.

This chain joins TRBV10-1 and TRBJ2-1, with 10 bases aligning to TRBD1. Trimming removed 6 bases from V and 6 bases from J; junction bases left unmatched: 5. Germline V gene data show CDR1 as WNHNN and CDR2 as SYGVQD (reference sequence). The CDR3 sequence is 14 residues long. The CDR3 coding sequence is TGCGCCAGCAGAGGGACAGGGGTATGCAATGAGCAGTTCTTC. It yields the protein CASRGTGVCNEQFF.

The rearrangement uses TRBV5-8 and TRBJ2-2; D gene unclear. The CDR3 spans 13 residues. V lost 4 bases to trimming and J lost 4 bases, with 8 bases between them. Germline CDR1 reads SGHTS; CDR2 reads YDEGEE. CDR3 DNA: TGTGCCAGCAGCCCTCAGATCACCGGGGAGCTGTTTTTT. Protein product: CASSPQITGELFF.

The V gene is TRBV29-1, the J gene TRBJ2-2; 11 bases map to TRBD1. This CDR3 spans 15 amino acids. Germline V CDR1 and CDR2: SQVTM, ANQGSEA. The ends lost 7 bases at V and 8 bases at J; junction bases unmatched: 12. DNA for the CDR3: TGCAGCGCACGACGGGACAGGGGGATTTCAGGGGAGCTGTTTTTT. It encodes CSARRDRGISGELFF.

The chain uses TRBV28 and TRBJ1-5, with D possibly TRBD1 on 5 matching bases. The germline V gene encodes CDR1 MDHEN and CDR2 SYDVKM. V was clipped by 6 bases and J by 9 bases, with 15 bases between them. The CDR3 totals 13 residues. Here the CDR3 reads CASRVQGSRPQHF. The CDR3 DNA reads TGTGCCAGCAGAGTTCAGGGCAGTCGGCCCCAGCATTTT.

This clone turned up a few times. The rearrangement joins TRBV21-1 to TRBJ2-1; whether TRBD2, the table's D call, matches the DNA was not checked. TRBV21-1 represents a pseudogene. This CDR3 contains 16 residues. Written as DNA, the CDR3 is TGTGCCAGCAGGCCTAAAACTAGCGGGGGGTACAATGAGCAGTTCTTC. Amino acids: CASRPKTSGGYNEQFF.

The chain joins TRBV19 to TRBJ1-2, with D possibly matching TRBD1 (6 bases). The CDR3 covers 12 residues. Germline loops: CDR1 LNHDA, CDR2 SQIVND (reference sequence). Trimming removed 7 bases at V and 8 bases at J, with 14 bases between. CDR3 sequence reads: CASTRVGGGYTF. CDR3 in DNA: TGTGCCAGTACCCGGGTAGGGGGAGGCTACACCTTC.

The chain has TRBV7-8 and TRBJ1-1; 10 positions match TRBD1. Germline V CDR1 and CDR2: SGHVS, FQNEAQ. This CDR3 is built from 14 residues. V lost 5 bases, J lost 7 bases, and 7 bases stayed unmatched. The CDR3 DNA sequence: TGTGCCAGCAGCCCAAGGACAGGGGGGAGTGAAGCTTTCTTT. It encodes CASSPRTGGSEAFF.

The CDR3 bases are TGTGCCATCAACGACAGGGCCAGCAATCAGCCCCAGCATTTT. Translation: CAINDRASNQPQHF. This chain uses TRBV10-3 with TRBJ1-5, with TRBD1 matching over 7 bases. The length of the CDR3 is 14 residues. The germline gives CDR1 ENHRY, CDR2 SYGVKD. The trim removed 7 bases at V and 1 base at J, leaving 4 bases unmatched.

V is TRBV13 and J is TRBJ2-7; TRBD2 aligns across 15 bases. Per germline, CDR1 PRHDT and CDR2 FYEKMQ (reference sequence). The V gene end was trimmed by 3 bases and the J gene end by 3 bases; junction bases not matched to a gene: 0. The CDR3 contains 15 residues. The CDR3 nucleotides are TGTGCCAGCAGCTTGGGACTAGCGGGAGGCTACGAGCAGTACTTC. Protein sequence: CASSLGLAGGYEQYF.

A few counts support this clone. The chain recombines TRBV6-4 with TRBJ2-1, with TRBD2 matching 9 bases. Germline V gene sequence: CDR1 MRHNA, CDR2 SNTAGT. Trimming cost V 2 bases and J 6 bases; bases outside gene matches: 5. The length of the CDR3 is 15 residues. The CDR3 reads CASSDGAGGVNEQFF. The CDR3 DNA sequence: TGTGCCAGCAGTGACGGAGCGGGAGGAGTCAATGAGCAGTTCTTC.

The chain is built from TRBV6-1 and TRBJ2-7; perhaps TRBD2 as D (6 bases). V lost 6 bases and J lost 0, with 15 bases in between. The CDR3 loop spans 15 amino acids. Germline CDR1 MNHNS, CDR2 SASEGT. CDR3 sequence (DNA): TGTGCCAGCAGCCCACTAGCAGGGAGCTCCTACGAGCAGTACTTC. Its translation: CASSPLAGSSYEQYF.

The chain recombines TRBV28 with TRBJ1-5; D remains ambiguous. Trimming took 6 bases from V and 4 from J, leaving 13 bases between them. The CDR3 is 14 amino acids. Germline assignment: CDR1 MDHEN and CDR2 SYDVKM. CDR3 amino acids: CASRTLGSNQPQHF. The CDR3 region has the DNA TGTGCCAGCAGGACCCTCGGGAGTAATCAGCCCCAGCATTTT.

This clone was seen just once. The J gene is TRBJ2-7, the V gene TRBV4-2, with 11 bases matching TRBD2. CDR1 and CDR2 (germline): LGHNA, YNFKEQ. This CDR3 contains 18 residues. V lost 1 base and J lost 7; bases outside the gene matches: 15. As DNA, the CDR3 is TGTGCCAGCAGCCAAGCGACGGGACTAGCGGAGACCTTTGGGGAGCAGTACTTC. Translated, it gives CASSQATGLAETFGEQYF.

This clone was seen more than once but under ten times. The chain joins TRBV4-3 to TRBJ2-3; TRBD2 aligns across 10 bases. After removal of 2 bases from V and 0 bases from J, the junction contained 8 bases not matched to a gene. This CDR3 comprises 18 residues. The V gene's germline CDR1 is LGHNA and CDR2 YSLEER. Written as DNA, the CDR3 is TGCGCCAGCAGCCAAAGGGTAGCGGGAGGAATAAGCACAGATACGCAGTATTTT. Amino acid sequence: CASSQRVAGGISTDTQYF.

CDR3 nucleotides: TGTGCCAGCAGTGGGACACGGCTAAAGAGGACCGAGACCCAGTACTTC. It translates to CASSGTRLKRTETQYF. The rearrangement joins TRBV6-1 to TRBJ2-5; TRBD1 is a possible D gene (5 bases). The CDR3 is made up of 16 amino acids. Germline V gene sequence: CDR1 MNHNS, CDR2 SASEGT. The V gene lost 4 bases and the J gene lost 5 bases, with 20 bases spanning the gap.

This clone has only a few counts. The V call is TRBV5-4, the J call TRBJ2-7; 10 nucleotides match TRBD1. Unmatched junction bases numbered 3, after V lost 4 bases and J lost 5 bases. This CDR3 is built from 13 residues. Looked up from germline, CDR1 is SGHNT and CDR2 is YYREEE (reference sequence). This CDR3 is CASSRDRGDEQYF. For the CDR3, the DNA is TGTGCCAGCAGCCGGGACAGGGGAGACGAGCAGTACTTC.

The chain recombines TRBV7-9 with TRBJ2-2, with 7 bases aligning to TRBD2. The trim removed 4 bases at V and 1 base at J, leaving 3 bases unmatched. CDR3 length: 15 residues. The V gene's germline CDR1 is SEHNR and CDR2 FQNEAQ (reference sequence). Here the CDR3 DNA reads TGTGCCAGCAGCTCTTCGGGGGGGAACACCGGGGAGCTGTTTTTT. Translated: CASSSSGGNTGELFF.

J is TRBJ2-3 and V is TRBV15; D uncertain. V was cut by 0 bases and J by 0 bases, with 4 bases left in between. There are 14 residues in the CDR3. Germline V gene data show CDR1 as LNHNV and CDR2 as YYDKDF (reference sequence). The CDR3 sequence is CATSRDTSTDTQYF. CDR3 bases: TGTGCCACCAGCAGAGATACTAGCACAGATACGCAGTATTTT.

This chain links TRBV11-1 with TRBJ2-7; D is possibly TRBD2 (7 bases). V lost 4 bases to trimming and J lost 3 bases, with 16 bases between them. The CDR3 is 15 residues long. Per the germline V gene, CDR1 is SGHAT and CDR2 is FQDESV (reference sequence). CDR3 sequence reads: CASSSGGAGHYEQYF. CDR3 in DNA: TGTGCCAGCAGCTCGGGGGGCGCTGGCCACTACGAGCAGTACTTC.

About this clone itself: A junction boundary mismatches the germline segment, possibly from a read error. The J gene is TRBJ2-1, the V gene TRBV7-9; TRBD1 matches 9 bases. Germline-derived CDR1 and CDR2 are SEHNR and FQNEAQ (reference sequence). CDR3 length: 19 amino acids. The CDR3 DNA reads as TGTTCCAGCAGCTTAGAGCGGCGGGACAGGGTGAGCTCCTACAATGAGCAGTTCTTC. As protein: CSSSLERRDRVSSYNEQFF.

V is TRBV4-3 and J is TRBJ2-2; no definite D call. The germline CDR1 and CDR2 sequences are LGHNA and YSLEER. This CDR3 region has 15 residues. The V and J ends lost 1 base and 2 bases respectively, with 8 bases between them. The DNA for the CDR3 is TGCGCCAGCAGCCAAGGGCTCGCAAACACCGGGGAGCTGTTTTTT. It specifies CASSQGLANTGELFF.